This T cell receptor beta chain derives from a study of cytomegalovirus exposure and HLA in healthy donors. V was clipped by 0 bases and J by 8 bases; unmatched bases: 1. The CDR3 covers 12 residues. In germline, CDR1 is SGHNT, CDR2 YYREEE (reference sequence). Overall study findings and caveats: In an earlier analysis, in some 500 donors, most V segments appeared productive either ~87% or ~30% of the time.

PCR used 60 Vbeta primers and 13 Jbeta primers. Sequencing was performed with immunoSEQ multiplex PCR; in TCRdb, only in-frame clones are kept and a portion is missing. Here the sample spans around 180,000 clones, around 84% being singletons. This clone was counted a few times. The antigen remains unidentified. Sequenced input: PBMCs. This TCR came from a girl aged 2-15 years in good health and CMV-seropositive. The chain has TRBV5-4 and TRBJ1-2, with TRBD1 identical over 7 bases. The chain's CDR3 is CASSLGQGGYTF. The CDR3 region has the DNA TGTGCCAGCAGCTTGGGACAGGGCGGCTACACCTTC.